A single sample gave rise to the 14 T cell receptor beta chains below, sequenced in a study of blood T cell repertoires in COVID-19. TCRdb's copy holds only in-frame clones and misses some; the assay was immunoSEQ multiplex PCR. Here the sample spans over 85,000 clones, 85% being singletons. Sequenced: peripheral blood. All receptors derive from a man between 60 and 75 years old with acute or convalescent COVID-19.

V and J are TRBV27 and TRBJ2-3; 9 bases line up with TRBD1. CDR1 and CDR2 (germline): MNHEY, SMNVEV (reference sequence). The CDR3 totals 16 residues. V lost 5 bases and J lost 2; bases outside the gene matches: 8. Here the CDR3 DNA reads TGTGCCAGCAGTCCCTCGACAGGGGGAGTCACAGATACGCAGTATTTT. Its translation is CASSPSTGGVTDTQYF.

The J gene is TRBJ2-7, the V gene TRBV3-1 (or the pseudogene TRBV3-2), with 16 bases matching TRBD2. With V trimmed by 3 bases and J by 9 bases, 8 bases remained unmatched. Germline values: CDR1 LGHDT, CDR2 YNNKEL (reference sequence). The CDR3 totals 16 residues. The CDR3 reads CASSQTGLAGGLVQYF. In nucleotides, the CDR3 is TGTGCCAGCAGCCAGACGGGACTAGCGGGGGGGCTGGTGCAGTACTTC.

This clone is medium-sized by share. This rearrangement joins TRBV6-1 to TRBJ1-1; D perhaps matches TRBD1 (5 bases). The V and J ends lost 3 bases and 3 bases respectively, with 14 bases between them. This CDR3 contains 15 residues. Germline assignment: CDR1 MNHNS and CDR2 SASEGT. The CDR3 loop reads CASSDPGMGYTEAFF. The DNA of the CDR3 is TGTGCCAGCAGTGATCCAGGGATGGGGTACACTGAAGCTTTCTTT.

The rearrangement uses TRBV19 and TRBJ1-2; no firm D call. This CDR3 has 15 amino acids. V was pared by 5 bases and J by 1 base, with 14 bases between. The germline V gene has CDR1 LNHDA and CDR2 SQIVND (reference sequence). Here the CDR3 reads CASSGLRLINYGYTF. The CDR3 region has the DNA TGTGCCAGTAGTGGCCTCAGGTTAATTAACTATGGCTACACCTTC.

The chain employs TRBV4-2 and TRBJ2-7; TRBD1 might be the D (6 bases). The CDR3 has 16 amino acids. V was cut by 6 bases and J by 3 bases, with 21 bases left in between. Germline values: CDR1 LGHNA, CDR2 YNFKEQ. The CDR3 region has the DNA TGTGCCAGCAGACCCGGGACATCCCAGACCTTCTACGAGCAGTACTTC. It specifies CASRPGTSQTFYEQYF.

This clone was counted only a few times. The chain has TRBV28 and TRBJ1-1; D is unclear. CDR1 and CDR2 (germline): MDHEN, SYDVKM. The CDR3 runs 13 residues. Between the trimmed V and J ends, which lost 5 bases and 1 base, there was a span of 8 bases. This CDR3 reads CASSSGRNTEAFF. The CDR3 DNA is TGTGCCAGCAGTAGCGGGAGGAACACTGAAGCTTTCTTT.

The chain recombines TRBV11-2 with TRBJ2-3, with D tentatively TRBD2 (7 bases). There are 14 residues in the CDR3. CDR1 and CDR2 from the germline V gene are SGHAT and FQNNGV. V was trimmed by 3 bases and J by 4 bases, leaving 11 bases between them. DNA for the CDR3: TGTGCCAGCAGCTTTGGGGGGGCAGCAGATACGCAGTATTTT. Its protein is CASSFGGAADTQYF.

The chain carries TRBV7-3 and TRBJ1-1, with TRBD1 matching over 8 bases. Trimming cost V 4 bases and J 10 bases; bases outside gene matches: 5. The CDR3 spans 12 residues. CDR1 is SGHTA, CDR2 FQGTGA, per germline. This CDR3 reads CASSSGTGPAFF. For the CDR3, the DNA is TGTGCCAGCAGCTCCGGGACAGGTCCAGCTTTCTTT.

The V gene is TRBV5-4, the J gene TRBJ2-5; 7 bases align to TRBD1. CDR3 length equals 16 residues. The ends lost 0 bases at V and 1 base at J; junction bases unmatched: 6. The germline V gene encodes CDR1 SGHNT and CDR2 YYREEE (reference sequence). CDR3 nucleotides: TGTGCCAGCAGCTTGGGCCAGGGGGTGGGCCAAGAGACCCAGTACTTC. Its protein product is CASSLGQGVGQETQYF.

This chain links TRBV19 with TRBJ2-3, with 11 bases aligning to TRBD2. The CDR3 loop spans 18 amino acids. J was trimmed by 3 bases and V by 9 bases; bases with no gene match: 17. Germline V gene sequence: CDR1 LNHDA, CDR2 SQIVND (reference sequence). The CDR3 region has the DNA TGTGCCAGCCGGGGAGGGACTAGCGGATTAGGGCGTACAGATACGCAGTATTTT. This gives the protein CASRGGTSGLGRTDTQYF.

This clone was seen only a few times. This sequence joins TRBV15 and TRBJ1-4; D uncertain. V was shortened by 3 bases and J by 8 bases, with 7 bases between the two germline ends. Looked up from germline, CDR1 is LNHNV and CDR2 is YYDKDF (reference sequence). The CDR3 runs to 12 residues. The CDR3 is CATSRFSEKLFF. In DNA, the CDR3 is TGTGCCACCAGCAGGTTCTCGGAAAAACTGTTTTTT.

This chain uses TRBV5-4 with TRBJ2-1; TRBD2 matches 11 bases. The CDR3 consists of 15 residues. From germline, CDR1 is SGHNT and CDR2 YYREEE (reference sequence). Trimming took 2 bases from V and 5 from J; bases not matched to a gene: 3. The CDR3 bases are TGTGCCAGCAGCTTAATAGCGGGGGGGAACAATGAGCAGTTCTTC. Protein: CASSLIAGGNNEQFF.

Only a few counts were recorded for this clone. This chain uses TRBV19 with TRBJ2-7; TRBD1 is a possible D gene (5 bases). CDR3 length: 12 residues. Per the germline V gene, CDR1 is LNHDA and CDR2 is SQIVND (reference sequence). Trimming stripped 5 bases from V and 1 base from J, with 6 bases between. CDR3: CASSAGSYEQYF. CDR3 bases: TGTGCCAGTAGTGCAGGGTCCTACGAGCAGTACTTC.

With regard to this clone: This sample includes further DNA sequences coding for the same CDR3. The gene calls are TRBV5-1 and TRBJ1-1, with D tentatively TRBD1 (5 bases). Germline CDR1 and CDR2: SGHRS and YFSETQ. Trimming pared 5 bases from V and 2 bases from J, leaving 10 bases between. The CDR3 length is 13 residues. Written as DNA, the CDR3 is TGCGCCAGCAGTGCGGGGGTTAACACTGAAGCTTTCTTT. It specifies CASSAGVNTEAFF.